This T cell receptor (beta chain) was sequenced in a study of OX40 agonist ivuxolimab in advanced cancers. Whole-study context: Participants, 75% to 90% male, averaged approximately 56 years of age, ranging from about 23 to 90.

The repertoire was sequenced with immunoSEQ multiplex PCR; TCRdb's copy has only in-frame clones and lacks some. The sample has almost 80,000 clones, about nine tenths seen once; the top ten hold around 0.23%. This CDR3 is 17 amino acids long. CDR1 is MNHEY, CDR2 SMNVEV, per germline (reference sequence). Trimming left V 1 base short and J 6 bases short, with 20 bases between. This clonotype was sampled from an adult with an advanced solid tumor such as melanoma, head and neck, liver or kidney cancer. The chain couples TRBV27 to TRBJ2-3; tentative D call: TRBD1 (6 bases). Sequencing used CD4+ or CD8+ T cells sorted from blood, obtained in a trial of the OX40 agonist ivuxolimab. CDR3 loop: CASSLFGPGVGTDTQYF. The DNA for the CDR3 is TGTGCCAGCAGTTTATTTGGTCCAGGGGTGGGTACGGATACGCAGTATTTT.